A selection of T cell receptor beta chains follows, all from one sample in a study of blood T cell repertoires in COVID-19. Assay used: immunoSEQ multiplex PCR; TCRdb lists only in-frame clones, some missing. The repertoire holds 25,000 to 35,000 clones, approximately 91% seen once, with 7% to 9.5% in the top ten. The source material was peripheral blood. All receptors derive from a man aged 55-75 years with COVID-19, enrolled during active disease. Each CDR3 is given with its conserved first and last residue. Each record gives: clone size, J gene, D gene, CDR3 length, V gene, CDR3 DNA, CDR3 protein. A D gene is named only where the DNA matches it firmly. Clone size is stated in some rows and not others, as once, few, many or a class when expanded.

>-|TRBJ2-5|-|17|TRBV9
TGTGCCAGCAGCGTGGGGTTAAGGGACACTCGCCAAGAGACCCAGTACTTC
CASSVGLRDTRQETQYF
>-|TRBJ2-7|-|14|TRBV11-3
TGTGCCAGCAGCCCTCAGGGGACCACCTACGAGCAGTACTTC
CASSPQGTTYEQYF
>once|TRBJ2-3|TRBD2|15|TRBV7-2
TGTGCCAGCAGCCCTGGACTAGCGGGAGCAGATACGCAGTATTTT
CASSPGLAGADTQYF
>few|TRBJ1-5|TRBD1|17|TRBV19
TGTGCCAGTAGTCTAGGACAGGCCCTATATAGCAATCAGCCCCAGCATTTT
CASSLGQALYSNQPQHF
>-|TRBJ1-5|-|15|TRBV4-2
TGTGCCAGCAGCCAAGGGACAGTGGGTAATCAGCCCCAGCATTTT
CASSQGTVGNQPQHF
>-|TRBJ1-2|TRBD1|14|TRBV18
TGTGCCAGCTCACCGGACAGGGACCACTATGGCTACACCTTC
CASSPDRDHYGYTF
>once|TRBJ1-4|-|13|TRBV27
TGTGCCAGCAGTTTAACCGGGGATGAAAAACTGTTTTTT
CASSLTGDEKLFF
>-|TRBJ2-7|-|17|TRBV19
TGTGCCAGTAGTAACCCCTTCTCGGCAGGGGTCCTCTACGAGCAGTACTTC
CASSNPFSAGVLYEQYF
>-|TRBJ2-7|-|10|TRBV10-2
TGCGCCAGCAGTGACGACGAGCAGTACTTC
CASSDDEQYF
>-|TRBJ2-7|TRBD2|15|TRBV6-1
TGTGCCAGCACCCAGACTAGCGGAACCACCTACGAGCAGTACTTC
CASTQTSGTTYEQYF
>-|TRBJ2-1|-|14|TRBV7-9
TGTGCCAGCAGTTCCCAGCGGGTGGACAATGAGCAGTTCTTC
CASSSQRVDNEQFF
>-|TRBJ2-1|-|14|TRBV4-1
TGCGCCAGCAGCCAAGCCGGGACTCCTCGTGAGCAGTTCTTC
CASSQAGTPREQFF
>-|TRBJ1-2|TRBD1|15|TRBV28
TGTGCCAGCAGTTCCCCGGAGACAGGGAAACATGGCTACACCTTC
CASSSPETGKHGYTF
>-|TRBJ1-5|TRBD1|13|TRBV12-3/TRBV12-4
TGTGCCAGCAGTGGGGCAGGGGGTCAGCCCCAGCATTTT
CASSGAGGQPQHF
>-|TRBJ2-2|TRBD1|16|TRBV5-1
TGCGCCAGCAGCTTACAGGGGGCGTTTCCCACCGGGGAGCTGTTTTTT
CASSLQGAFPTGELFF
>-|TRBJ2-3|TRBD1|14|TRBV19
TGTGCCAGTAGTAGAACAGGGGACCCAGATACGCAGTATTTT
CASSRTGDPDTQYF
>-|TRBJ1-4|-|15|TRBV6-1
TGTGCCAGCAGTGAATTGGCAGGGCGAGATGAAAAACTGTTTTTT
CASSELAGRDEKLFF
>-|TRBJ1-5|-|15|TRBV15
TGTGCCACCAGCAGAGATAAGAGTTGGGAGCAGCCCCAGCATTTT
CATSRDKSWEQPQHF
>-|TRBJ2-7|-|13|TRBV4-2
TGTGCCAGCAGCGGCCCCGCCGACTACGAGCAGTACTTC
CASSGPADYEQYF
>-|TRBJ2-5|-|16|TRBV4-3
TGCGCCAGCAGCCAAGGGATGGCAGGGGTTGGTGAGACCCAGTACTTC
CASSQGMAGVGETQYF
>-|TRBJ2-2|TRBD2|16|TRBV28
TGTGCCAGCCCTAAGCGGGCGGGAGGGCAAGCCGGGGAGCTGTTTTTT
CASPKRAGGQAGELFF
>-|TRBJ1-6|-|15|TRBV2
TGTGCCAGCAGCTTCAAGACAGTAGTGAATTCACCCCTCCACTTT
CASSFKTVVNSPLHF
>-|TRBJ2-7|TRBD2|13|TRBV6-1
TGTGCCAGCAGTGAGAGCGGGAGCTACGAGCAGTACTTC
CASSESGSYEQYF
>-|TRBJ2-3|TRBD1|14|TRBV6-6
TGTGCCACCGAGACAGGGAAGGAGGCAGATACGCAGTATTTT
CATETGKEADTQYF
>-|TRBJ1-2|TRBD1|15|TRBV3-1/TRBV3-2
TGTGCCAGCAGCCACTCGGACAGGCCAAACTATGGCTACACCTTC
CASSHSDRPNYGYTF
>-|TRBJ2-1|-|13|TRBV2
TGTGCCAGCAGTGAGGGTTCCCGGGACTCATGGTTCTTC
CASSEGSRDSWFF
>-|TRBJ2-1|-|19|TRBV18
TGTGCCAGCTCACCATTTGAGGGACTCTACATAAGCTCCTACAATGAGCAGTTCTTC
CASSPFEGLYISSYNEQFF